Listed below are T cell receptor beta chains from one sample, sequenced in a study of blood T cell repertoires in COVID-19. The assay was immunoSEQ multiplex PCR, and TCRdb's table has in-frame clones only and misses some. The sample includes roughly 76,000 clones, around 70% of them seen just once. Sequences were obtained from peripheral blood. Receptor source: a man between 65 and 85 years old with acute or convalescent COVID-19. Each CDR3 is given with its conserved first and last residue. The order of the fields is clone size, V gene, J gene, D gene, CDR3 protein, CDR3 DNA. A D gene is named only where the DNA matches it firmly. Part of the rows lack a size; the others show once, few, many or a class for expanded clones.

>.|TRBV7-6|TRBJ1-1|TRBD1
CASSHGTGTAGTEAFF
TGTGCCAGCAGCCACGGGACAGGGACCGCGGGCACTGAAGCTTTCTTT
>few|TRBV7-9|TRBJ2-7|.
CASSLGANSYEQYF
TGTGCCAGCAGCTTAGGGGCCAACTCCTACGAGCAGTACTTC
>few|TRBV5-1|TRBJ2-2|TRBD2
CASSPLREGTGELFF
TGCGCCAGCAGCCCTTTGCGGGAGGGGACCGGGGAGCTGTTTTTT
>once|TRBV24-1|TRBJ1-1|.
CATSDAGPANTEAFF
TGTGCCACCAGTGATGCGGGACCGGCGAACACTGAAGCTTTCTTT
>many|TRBV28|TRBJ2-7|.
CASSGASPAGEQYF
TGTGCCAGCAGTGGGGCCTCCCCAGCGGGCGAGCAGTACTTC
>few|TRBV27|TRBJ2-2|.
CASRWTYQNTGELFF
TGTGCCAGCAGATGGACATATCAGAACACCGGGGAGCTGTTTTTT
>.|TRBV6-2/TRBV6-3|TRBJ2-7|.
CASSYRSGWYEQYF
TGTGCCAGCAGTTACCGTTCAGGATGGTACGAGCAGTACTTC
>.|TRBV19|TRBJ1-1|.
CASSERHWNTEAFF
TGTGCCAGTAGTGAGAGACACTGGAACACTGAAGCTTTCTTT
>.|TRBV28|TRBJ2-1|.
CASRKRNEQFF
TGTGCCAGCAGAAAACGGAATGAGCAGTTCTTC
>.|TRBV5-1|TRBJ2-7|.
CASSFGPGGGEQYF
TGCGCCAGCAGCTTCGGACCGGGCGGAGGCGAGCAGTACTTC
>.|TRBV27|TRBJ2-7|TRBD2
CASSLIISGGRYYEQYF
TGTGCCAGCAGTTTAATTATTAGCGGGGGAAGGTACTACGAGCAGTACTTC
>.|TRBV21-1|TRBJ2-1|.
CASSNQGKYNEQFF
TGTGCCAGCAGCAACCAGGGTAAATACAATGAGCAGTTCTTC
>.|TRBV11-2|TRBJ1-2|.
CASSLGQGIFYGYTF
TGTGCCAGCAGCTTAGGGCAGGGAATTTTCTATGGCTACACCTTC
>.|TRBV10-1|TRBJ2-7|TRBD2
CASSSTSGSSPYEQYF
TGCGCCAGCAGCTCGACTAGCGGGAGTTCTCCCTACGAGCAGTACTTC
>.|TRBV18|TRBJ1-5|.
CASSPRQAAMGNQPQHF
TGTGCCAGCTCACCGAGACAGGCGGCGATGGGCAATCAGCCCCAGCATTTT
>.|TRBV24-1|TRBJ1-5|.
CATSDGGWGEYQPQHF
TGTGCCACCAGTGATGGGGGTTGGGGGGAATATCAGCCCCAGCATTTT
>few|TRBV5-1|TRBJ1-3|.
CASSLAASGNTIYF
TGCGCCAGCAGCTTAGCGGCCTCTGGAAACACCATATATTTT
>few|TRBV3-1/TRBV3-2|TRBJ2-7|TRBD1
CASRASGGGYEQYF
TGTGCCAGCAGAGCCTCAGGGGGCGGGTACGAGCAGTACTTC
>.|TRBV7-9|TRBJ2-1|TRBD2
CASSLGPSGRYNEQFF
TGTGCCAGCAGCCTCGGCCCTAGCGGGAGGTACAATGAGCAGTTCTTC
>.|TRBV7-8|TRBJ2-1|.
CASSLGARLDNEQFF
TGTGCCAGCAGCTTAGGGGCCCGATTGGACAATGAGCAGTTCTTC
>.|TRBV11-3|TRBJ2-5|.
CASSSTGRETQYF
TGTGCCAGCAGTTCAACAGGGAGAGAGACCCAGTACTTC
>.|TRBV9|TRBJ2-1|.
CASSRASGEAGNEQFF
TGTGCCAGCAGCAGGGCGTCCGGGGAGGCGGGAAATGAGCAGTTCTTC
>.|TRBV29-1|TRBJ1-1|.
CSVETDGGGTEAFF
TGCAGCGTTGAGACCGACGGGGGAGGGACTGAAGCTTTCTTT
>.|TRBV6-6|TRBJ2-1|TRBD1
CASSTDRGQNEQFF
TGTGCCAGCAGCACGGACAGGGGGCAGAATGAGCAGTTCTTC
>.|TRBV4-3|TRBJ2-1|TRBD1
CASSHQDRSEDEQFF
TGCGCCAGCAGCCACCAGGACAGGTCTGAGGATGAGCAGTTCTTC
>.|TRBV27|TRBJ2-1|TRBD1
CASSLQGAGNEQFF
TGTGCCAGCAGTTTACAGGGGGCGGGCAATGAGCAGTTCTTC
>few|TRBV21-1|TRBJ1-5|.
CASSKGDRGHQPQHF
TGTGCCAGCAGCAAAGGGGACAGGGGACATCAGCCCCAGCATTTT
>.|TRBV6-2/TRBV6-3|TRBJ1-5|.
CASSYLAQPQHF
TGTGCCAGCAGTTACCTCGCGCAGCCCCAGCATTTT
>.|TRBV4-1|TRBJ1-4|.
CASSLSTGTKLFF
TGCGCCAGCAGCCTATCTACAGGGACAAAACTGTTTTTT
>once|TRBV18|TRBJ1-1|.
CASSPQGQTTEAFF
TGTGCCAGCTCACCACAGGGACAAACAACTGAAGCTTTCTTT
>.|TRBV5-1|TRBJ1-1|TRBD1
CASSLQGQGNTEAFF
TGCGCCAGCAGCTTGCAGGGACAGGGGAACACTGAAGCTTTCTTT
>many|TRBV27|TRBJ2-2|TRBD1
CASSLGLGQGRPGELFF
TGTGCCAGCAGTTTAGGGTTAGGACAGGGCCGGCCCGGGGAGCTGTTTTTT
>.|TRBV20-1|TRBJ2-1|.
CSASWAPNEQFF
TGCAGTGCTAGTTGGGCCCCCAATGAGCAGTTCTTC
>once|TRBV15|TRBJ2-5|.
CATSRQGRETQYF
TGTGCCACCAGCAGGCAGGGGCGAGAGACCCAGTACTTC
>.|TRBV27|TRBJ2-1|.
CASSLGASSYNEQFF
TGTGCCAGCAGTTTAGGAGCCAGCTCCTACAATGAGCAGTTCTTC
>once|TRBV7-8|TRBJ2-7|.
CASSPSLYEQYF
TGTGCCAGCAGCCCAAGCTTATACGAGCAGTACTTC
>.|TRBV7-9|TRBJ2-7|TRBD1
CATQSGGFYEQYF
TGTGCCACCCAGTCAGGGGGATTCTACGAGCAGTACTTC
>.|TRBV5-6|TRBJ2-7|TRBD2
CASSGLAGFHEQYF
TGTGCCAGCAGCGGACTAGCGGGTTTCCACGAGCAGTACTTC
>.|TRBV3-1/TRBV3-2|TRBJ2-5|TRBD1
CASSQGTGGQTQYF
TGTGCCAGCAGCCAAGGGACAGGGGGGCAGACCCAGTACTTC
>.|TRBV7-3|TRBJ2-2|TRBD1
CASSLRQGDTGELFF
TGTGCCAGCAGCTTGCGACAGGGAGACACCGGGGAGCTGTTTTTT
>.|TRBV19|TRBJ2-7|TRBD1
CASSIPGTGPWEQYF
TGTGCCAGTAGTATTCCCGGGACAGGACCCTGGGAGCAGTACTTC
>.|TRBV4-1|TRBJ2-1|.
CASSQIKSWQRSSYNEQFF
TGCGCCAGCAGCCAAATAAAGTCTTGGCAACGGAGCTCCTACAATGAGCAGTTCTTC
>many|TRBV20-1|TRBJ2-1|TRBD2
CSASLGLAGGRYNEQFF
TGCAGTGCTAGTTTGGGACTAGCGGGAGGCCGCTACAATGAGCAGTTCTTC
>.|TRBV27|TRBJ1-1|.
CASRIVGAHTEAFF
TGTGCCAGTCGGATTGTGGGGGCACACACTGAAGCTTTCTTT